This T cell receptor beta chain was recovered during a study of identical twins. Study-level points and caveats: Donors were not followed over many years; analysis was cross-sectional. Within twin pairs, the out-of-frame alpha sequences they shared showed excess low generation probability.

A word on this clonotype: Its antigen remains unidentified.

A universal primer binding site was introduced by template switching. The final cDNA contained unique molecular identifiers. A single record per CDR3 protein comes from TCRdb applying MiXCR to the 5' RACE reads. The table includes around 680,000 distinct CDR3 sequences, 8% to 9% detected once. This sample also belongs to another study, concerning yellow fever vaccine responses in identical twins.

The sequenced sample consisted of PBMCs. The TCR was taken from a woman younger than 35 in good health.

Here the CDR3 reads CASSPGRRGADTQYF. CDR3 coding DNA: TGCGCCAGCAGCCCGGGGAGGAGAGGGGCAGATACGCAGTATTTT. This chain connects TRBV5-1 to TRBJ2-3, with D maybe TRBD2 (6 bases). The CDR3 has 15 amino acids. Trimming took 4 bases from V and 4 from J, leaving 16 bases between them. Per germline, CDR1 SGHRS and CDR2 YFSETQ.